This TCR beta chain emerged from a study of T cells expressing NK-cell markers. Looking at the study overall: The TCR beta repertoires were obtained from sorted CD3+CD56+NKG2C+, CD3+CD56+NKG2C- and CD3+CD56-NKG2C+ T cells.

The CDR3 has 14 residues. CDR1 is SGHKS, CDR2 YYEKEE, per germline (reference sequence). For each CDR3 protein, TCRdb gives one entry from its re-call of the 5' RACE reads, without DNA. Listed are about 260,000 distinct CDR3 sequences; around 4.3% falls within the top ten. This receptor was obtained from a woman between 18 and 70 years old in good health. Source material: blood T cells: a sorted CD56 or NKG2C T cell subset, CD4+ or CD8+ T cells, or bulk PBMC T cells (not recorded which). V gene TRBV5-5 combines with J gene TRBJ2-7; TCRdb reports TRBD2, a call that lacks DNA to check it against. CDR3 region: CASSFRWTSYEQYF.